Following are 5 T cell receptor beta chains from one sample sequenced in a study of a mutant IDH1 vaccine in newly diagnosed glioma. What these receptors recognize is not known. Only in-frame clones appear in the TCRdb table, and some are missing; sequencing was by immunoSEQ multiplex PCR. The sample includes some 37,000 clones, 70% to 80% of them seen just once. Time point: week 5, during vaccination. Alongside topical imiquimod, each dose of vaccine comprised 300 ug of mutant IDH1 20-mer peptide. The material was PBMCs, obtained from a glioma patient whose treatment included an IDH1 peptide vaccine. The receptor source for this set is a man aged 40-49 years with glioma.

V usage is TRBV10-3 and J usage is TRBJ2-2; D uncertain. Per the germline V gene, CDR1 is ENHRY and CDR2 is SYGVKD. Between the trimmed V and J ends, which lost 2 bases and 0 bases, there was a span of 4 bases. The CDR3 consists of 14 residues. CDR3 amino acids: CAISETANTGELFF. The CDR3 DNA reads TGTGCCATCAGTGAGACAGCGAACACCGGGGAGCTGTTTTTT.

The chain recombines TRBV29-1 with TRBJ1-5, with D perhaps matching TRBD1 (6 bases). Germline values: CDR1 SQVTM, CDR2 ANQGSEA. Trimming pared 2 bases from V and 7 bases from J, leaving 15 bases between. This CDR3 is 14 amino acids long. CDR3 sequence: CSVETRGPRQPQHF. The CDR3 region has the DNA TGCAGCGTTGAAACCCGGGGGCCCCGGCAGCCCCAGCATTTT.

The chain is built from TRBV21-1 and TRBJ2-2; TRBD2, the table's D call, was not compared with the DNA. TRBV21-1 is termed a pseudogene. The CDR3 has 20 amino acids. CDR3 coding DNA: TGTGCCAGCAGCAAGAGGGTTTTACTAGCGGGGGGACCCAACACCGGGGAGCTGTTTTTT. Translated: CASSKRVLLAGGPNTGELFF.

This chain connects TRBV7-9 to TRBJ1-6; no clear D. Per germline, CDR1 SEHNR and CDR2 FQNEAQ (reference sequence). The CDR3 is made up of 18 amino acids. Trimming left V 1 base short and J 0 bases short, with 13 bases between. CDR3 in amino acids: CASSLDFGISSYNSPLHF. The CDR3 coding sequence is TGTGCCAGCAGCTTAGATTTCGGAATAAGCTCCTATAATTCACCCCTCCACTTT.

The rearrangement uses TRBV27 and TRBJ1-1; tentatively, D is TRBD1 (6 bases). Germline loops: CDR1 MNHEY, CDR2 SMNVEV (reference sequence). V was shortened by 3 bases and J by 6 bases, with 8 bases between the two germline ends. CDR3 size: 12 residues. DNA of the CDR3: TGTGCCAGCAGTTTGACAGGCTCTGAAGCTTTCTTT. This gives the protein CASSLTGSEAFF.